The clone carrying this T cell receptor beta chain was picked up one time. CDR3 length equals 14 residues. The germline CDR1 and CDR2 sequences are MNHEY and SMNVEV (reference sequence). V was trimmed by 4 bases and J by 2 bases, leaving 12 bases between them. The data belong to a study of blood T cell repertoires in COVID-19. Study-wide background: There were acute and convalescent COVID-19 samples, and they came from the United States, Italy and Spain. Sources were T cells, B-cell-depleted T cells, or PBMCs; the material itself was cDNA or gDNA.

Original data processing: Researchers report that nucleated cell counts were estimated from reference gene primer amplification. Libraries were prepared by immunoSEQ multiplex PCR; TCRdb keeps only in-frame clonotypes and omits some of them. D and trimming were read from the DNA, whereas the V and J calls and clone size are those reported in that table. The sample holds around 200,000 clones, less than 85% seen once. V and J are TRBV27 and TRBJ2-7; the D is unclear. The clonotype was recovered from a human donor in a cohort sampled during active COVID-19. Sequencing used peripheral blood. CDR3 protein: CASSSFDTTYEQYF. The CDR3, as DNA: TGTGCCAGCAGTTCATTCGACACAACCTACGAGCAGTACTTC.